The entry below describes one T cell receptor (beta chain). The target of this receptor is not known. Base qualities are missing; no much larger clone stands one base away. The library was obtained by RACE. Data came from a NextSeq 500. During library preparation, unique molecular identifiers were attached to individual cDNA molecules so that TCRs could be counted quantitatively and reproducibly. On the study's bioinformatics: The median number of TCRs per sample was some 100,000, ranging from about 20,000 to 750,000. The Decombinator software suite was used to annotate the V, J and CDR3 of the TCR reads. For the PS versus PT1 abundance plots, all samples were subsampled to the same number of TCRs (28,000). TCRs were defined as expanded if absent before sensitization and observed at least eight times at the 2-week time point. TCRdb applied fastp at Q25 and MiXCR to the public reads, then kept only in-frame beta chains. Each record represents a unique CDR3 protein, reported with the most common genes and DNA among its rows. The authors' filters were not applied to this entry. The sample has tens of thousands of distinct CDR3 sequences on record, over 8.5% of them singletons. The ten largest clones capture around 1.6% of the sample.

The entry originates in a study of human T cells and chemical hapten exposure (dated by TCRdb to the early 2020s). With regard to the full study: Libraries were pooled for sequencing, and per-sample TCR yields varied mainly because of small differences in library volumes within the pool. The study tracked peripheral blood TCR repertoire changes in vivo during primary and secondary sensitization to the hapten diphenylcyclopropenone (DPC) in alopecia patients. For every blood RNA sample, sequencing covered both the TCR alpha and TCR beta chains. Overall study outcomes, separate from this receptor: DPC sensitization did not change how many TCRs were above 1 in 1000 frequency, and no evidence was found of alterations in global repertoire structure. After repeated subsampling, the strength of the expansion versus patch-test correlation and the threshold at which it became significant changed.

A distance of 5 bases separates the germline ends of V and J, which lose 10 bases and 4 bases respectively. From the cysteine up to the phenylalanine, the CDR3 has a length of 10 residues. CDR3 DNA only is kept here, 30 bases in frame from base 1. For CDR1 and CDR2, the germline V gene lists KGHDR and SFDVKD. This specimen's time point label, per the study, means: healthy volunteer bleed at 6 weeks. Unfractionated whole blood was collected in Tempus Blood RNA tubes, and total RNA was extracted from that blood. Four or five healthy volunteers were used as TCR sequencing controls and were bled at day 0, 2 weeks and 6 weeks.

This TCR came from a male donor in good health. Some clones in this sample may be carry-over from other donors' samples. The chain is assembled from TRBV24-1 and TRBJ2-3, with the D segment identity uncertain. The sequenced sample was whole blood. The sequenced DNA: TGTGCCACGTTCGCAGATACGCAGTATTTT. Translated, this is CATFADTQYF.